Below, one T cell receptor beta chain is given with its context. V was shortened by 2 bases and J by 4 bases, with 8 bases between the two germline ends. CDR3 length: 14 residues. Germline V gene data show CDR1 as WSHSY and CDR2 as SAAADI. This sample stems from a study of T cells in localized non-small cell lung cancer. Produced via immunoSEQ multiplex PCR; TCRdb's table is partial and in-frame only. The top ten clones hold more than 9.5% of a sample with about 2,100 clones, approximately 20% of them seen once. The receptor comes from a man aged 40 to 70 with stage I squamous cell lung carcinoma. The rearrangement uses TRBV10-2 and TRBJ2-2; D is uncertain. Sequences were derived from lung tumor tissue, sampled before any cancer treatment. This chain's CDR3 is CASSETTFTGELFF. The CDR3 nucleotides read TGCGCCAGCAGTGAGACCACCTTCACCGGGGAGCTGTTTTTT.